This is a list of T cell receptor beta chains from one sample in a study of blood T cell repertoires in COVID-19. The assay was immunoSEQ multiplex PCR, and TCRdb's table has in-frame clones only and misses some. The table has 200,000 to 300,000 clones, 85% to 90% seen once. Sequenced input: peripheral blood. The receptors shown here come from a middle-aged woman with acute or convalescent COVID-19. CDR3s include the opening cysteine and the closing phenylalanine or tryptophan. Fields, in order: D gene, clone size, J gene, V gene, CDR3 DNA, CDR3 protein. D genes are given only for firm matches. Where a row states a size, it is once, few, many or the class of an expanded clone; other rows omit it.

>-|-|TRBJ1-1|TRBV12-5
TGTGCTAGTGCCCTCGGGGTCAAGAGCACTGAAGCTTTCTTT
CASALGVKSTEAFF
>-|-|TRBJ2-3|TRBV5-4
TGTGCCAGCAGCCCTACCGCCAGGGATACGCAGTATTTT
CASSPTARDTQYF
>-|-|TRBJ2-1|TRBV5-1
TGCGCCAGCAGCCCACAGTACAATGAGCAGTTCTTC
CASSPQYNEQFF
>-|-|TRBJ2-2|TRBV19
TGTGCCAGTAGTTCGAGATCGCGGGGTGCCGGGGAGCTGTTTTTT
CASSSRSRGAGELFF
>-|-|TRBJ1-1|TRBV7-2
TGTGCCAGCAGCTTGACGGGCACTGAAGCTTTCTTT
CASSLTGTEAFF
>-|-|TRBJ1-2|TRBV5-6
TGTGCCAGCAGTTCGGGGGTACAGATATATGGCTACACCTTC
CASSSGVQIYGYTF
>-|once|TRBJ1-6|TRBV10-3
TGTGCCATCAGTGAGGGGTTACAATCGACTAGCTCCTATAATTCACCCCTCCACTTT
CAISEGLQSTSSYNSPLHF
>-|-|TRBJ1-6|TRBV6-5
TGTGCCAGCAAGATCCGGGAGGCAGTGAATTCACCCCTCCACTTT
CASKIREAVNSPLHF
>-|-|TRBJ1-2|TRBV30
TGTGCCTGGAGTAGGCAGGTTAACTATGGCTACACCTTC
CAWSRQVNYGYTF
>-|-|TRBJ1-3|TRBV2
TGTGCCAGCAGTCGTGACAGCTTAATAATAGGAAACACCATATATTTT
CASSRDSLIIGNTIYF
>TRBD1|once|TRBJ1-2|TRBV7-6
TGTGCCAGCAGCTTAGTCGCCGGTACAGGGGGCACCATTTATGGCTACACCTTC
CASSLVAGTGGTIYGYTF
>TRBD2|-|TRBJ2-2|TRBV5-1
TGCGCCAGCAGCCCCCCCGGGACTAGAGGCACCGGGGAGCTGTTTTTT
CASSPPGTRGTGELFF
>TRBD1|few|TRBJ1-2|TRBV4-1
TGCGCCAGCAGCCACGGATCGAAGGACAGGGGGCCCGGCTACACCTTC
CASSHGSKDRGPGYTF
>TRBD1|-|TRBJ1-2|TRBV4-1
TGCGCCAGCAGCCCCCCGGCAGGGGGCTATGGCTACACCTTC
CASSPPAGGYGYTF
>-|-|TRBJ2-2|TRBV10-3
TGTGCCTCCACCGGGGATCGATACACCGGGGAGCTGTTTTTT
CASTGDRYTGELFF
>TRBD2|-|TRBJ2-3|TRBV6-5
TGTGCCACAACTAGCGGGGCGACAGATACGCAGTATTTT
CATTSGATDTQYF
>TRBD1|once|TRBJ1-6|TRBV30
TGTGCCTGGAGTGTACAGGGGCGGAATTCACCCCTCCACTTT
CAWSVQGRNSPLHF
>-|-|TRBJ1-1|TRBV19
TGTGCCAGTAGTCTCCGGGGGCGCGGGAGCACTGAAGCTTTCTTT
CASSLRGRGSTEAFF
>-|-|TRBJ1-2|TRBV28
TGTGCCAGCAATGAGGGAGGACTCGCTACCTACACCTTC
CASNEGGLATYTF
>-|-|TRBJ1-1|TRBV6-5
TGTGCCAGCAGCCCGGGACACTCTGCGGCTTTCTTT
CASSPGHSAAFF
>-|-|TRBJ1-6|TRBV7-8
TGTGCCAGCAGCTTAGATTTCCTCCGACAGACCTATAATTCACCCCTCCACTTT
CASSLDFLRQTYNSPLHF
>TRBD2|-|TRBJ2-5|TRBV15
TGTGCCACGAGCCAGGGAGGGGAAGAGACCCAGTACTTC
CATSQGGEETQYF
>-|-|TRBJ1-1|TRBV5-1
TGCGCCAGCAGCCTATACAGGGTTGGTGGCACTGAAGCTTTCTTT
CASSLYRVGGTEAFF
>TRBD1|-|TRBJ1-3|TRBV2
TGTGCCAGCGGGGGGGACAGGCCCCACTCTGGAAACACCATATATTTT
CASGGDRPHSGNTIYF
>-|-|TRBJ1-1|TRBV11-2
TGTGCCAGCAGCTTAGGCCTCCCCCTCAGGGTTTGGGCCCTTGAAGCTTTCTTT
CASSLGLPLRVWALEAFF
>-|-|TRBJ1-5|TRBV7-8
TGTGCCAGCAGCTTATTGGCCGGGAGCAATCAGCCCCAGCATTTT
CASSLLAGSNQPQHF
>-|few|TRBJ1-1|TRBV12-3/TRBV12-4
TGTGCCAGTAGGGGGGGTGAAGCTTTCTTT
CASRGGEAFF
>-|-|TRBJ1-2|TRBV30
TGTGCCTGGAGTGTACCGAAGATTGGGAGAAACTATGGCTACACCTTC
CAWSVPKIGRNYGYTF
>-|-|TRBJ1-1|TRBV6-5
TGTGCCAGCAGTTCTAGGGACCCTCGGGAGGCTGAAGCTTTCTTT
CASSSRDPREAEAFF
>-|-|TRBJ1-1|TRBV4-1
TGCGCCAGCAGCCAAGGGCGTTTTGGAGCCATGAACACTGAAGCTTTCTTT
CASSQGRFGAMNTEAFF
>-|-|TRBJ1-2|TRBV6-5
TGTGCCAGCAGTTACTCGGAGGGGTACTATGGCTACACCTTC
CASSYSEGYYGYTF
>TRBD2|-|TRBJ2-3|TRBV7-3
TGTGCCAGCAGCTTACGGGGGGGTAGCACAGATACGCAGTATTTT
CASSLRGGSTDTQYF
>-|-|TRBJ1-2|TRBV11-2
TGTGCCAGCAGCTTCTCGGGACACCATGGCTACACCTTC
CASSFSGHHGYTF
>TRBD1|few|TRBJ1-2|TRBV7-3
TGTGCCAGCAGCCCATCGACAGGGATTTGGGGCGGCTACACCTTC
CASSPSTGIWGGYTF
>TRBD1|-|TRBJ1-1|TRBV6-5
TGTGCCAGCTTTAGGACAGGGGGCTACACTGAAGCTTTCTTT
CASFRTGGYTEAFF
>TRBD1|-|TRBJ2-3|TRBV25-1
TGTGCCAGCAGTCCCACGAGGGGGCGCGCAGATACGCAGTATTTT
CASSPTRGRADTQYF
>TRBD2|few|TRBJ2-5|TRBV3-1/TRBV3-2
TGTGCCAGCAGCCCGACGACCGGGACTAGCGGGGGGCGGGAGACCCAGTACTTC
CASSPTTGTSGGRETQYF
>-|-|TRBJ1-2|TRBV6-5
TGTGCCAGCAGTTCAACGACAGGACCACTTCCTTATGGCTACACCTTC
CASSSTTGPLPYGYTF
>-|-|TRBJ1-5|TRBV7-9
TGTGCCAGCAGCCATAGCAATCAGCCCCAGCATTTT
CASSHSNQPQHF
>TRBD1|-|TRBJ1-2|TRBV7-2
TGTGCCAGCAGCTTATTTGCACGATCCGGGACAGGGATAGGTGGCTACACCTTC
CASSLFARSGTGIGGYTF
>TRBD1|once|TRBJ1-1|TRBV7-9
TGTGCCAGCAGCTCAATAGACAGGGGGCTCGCTGAAGCTTTCTTT
CASSSIDRGLAEAFF
>-|-|TRBJ1-1|TRBV9
TGTGCCAGCAGCGGCCAGGGGCAAGGTGCTGAAGCTTTCTTT
CASSGQGQGAEAFF
>-|-|TRBJ2-1|TRBV4-1
TGCGCCAGCAGCCAAGTACTAAGGAGCTCCTACAATGAGCAGTTCTTC
CASSQVLRSSYNEQFF
>-|-|TRBJ1-1|TRBV7-6
TGTGCCAGCAGCTTCTCTCCCGGGAGGGGATGGGCTGAAGCTTTCTTT
CASSFSPGRGWAEAFF
>-|-|TRBJ1-5|TRBV5-6
TGTGCCAGCAGCTTGTTGTCAGGGCATAGCAATCAGCCCCAGCACTTT
CASSLLSGHSNQPQHF
>TRBD1|-|TRBJ1-2|TRBV7-2
TGTGCCAGCAGCGCTATCGACAGGGATGTTGTTTATGGCTACACCTTC
CASSAIDRDVVYGYTF
>-|-|TRBJ1-4|TRBV18
TGTGCCAGCTCACCAGGACAGTTTAATGAAAAACTGTTTTTT
CASSPGQFNEKLFF
>TRBD1|-|TRBJ1-2|TRBV4-1
TGCGCCAGCAGCCAAGGGGACAGGGTCTATGGCTACACCTTC
CASSQGDRVYGYTF
>-|-|TRBJ2-6|TRBV24-1
TGTGCCACCAGTGACTCCATCCCACAAGTATCTGGGGCCAACGTCCTGACTTTC
CATSDSIPQVSGANVLTF
>TRBD1|-|TRBJ1-4|TRBV6-5
TGTGCCAGCAGGAGACAGGGGGCGCGCGAAAAACTGTTTTTT
CASRRQGAREKLFF
>-|once|TRBJ2-5|TRBV11-2
TGTGCCAGCAGCCGAGTTACTGCCTACCAAGAGACCCAGTACTTC
CASSRVTAYQETQYF
>-|-|TRBJ1-2|TRBV24-1
TGTGCCACGTCCCCCGGGGGGGGCATCTATGGCTACACCTTC
CATSPGGGIYGYTF
>-|-|TRBJ1-1|TRBV11-2
TGTGCCAGCAGCTTCAGGGACAACTGGAACACTGAAGCTTTCTTT
CASSFRDNWNTEAFF
>TRBD1|-|TRBJ2-1|TRBV27
TGTGCCAGCAGTTCCCCCGACAGGGCCAAGCAGTTCTTC
CASSSPDRAKQFF